This passage covers 26 T cell receptor beta chains from one sample sequenced in a study of read filtering for tumor transcriptome and immune sequencing. From about 400 ng of RNA, a library with molecular barcoded alpha/delta and beta/gamma adaptors was made. TCRdb re-derived calls from the reads in MiXCR, one entry per CDR3 protein. Altogether around 50,000 distinct CDR3 sequences are present, 20% to 25% being singletons, with the ten largest covering approximately 17%. Material: a population of CD138-negative cells sorted from bone marrow. These receptors all stem from a donor older than 35 with multiple myeloma.

This clonotype appeared many times. The J gene is TRBJ2-7, the V gene TRBV20-1; D gene ambiguous. V gave up 2 bases and J gave up 3 bases, with 14 bases separating them. Germline V CDR1 and CDR2: DFQATT, SNEGSKA (reference sequence). This CDR3 region has 14 residues. The CDR3 spells CSARITVPDYEQYF. Written as DNA, the CDR3 is TGCAGTGCTAGAATTACAGTACCAGACTACGAGCAGTACTTC.

This clonotype appeared many times. The chain uses TRBV7-2 and TRBJ2-4; 11 positions agree with TRBD2. V lost 3 bases and J lost 0; bases outside the gene matches: 10. Germline V gives CDR1 SGHTA, CDR2 FQGNSA. This CDR3 has 19 residues. The CDR3 DNA is TGTGCCAGCAGCTTTTTCGCTAGCGGGAGGCCACTAGCCAAAAACATTCAGTACTTC. As protein: CASSFFASGRPLAKNIQYF.

On this clonotype itself: At one of its ends the junction is not consistent with the germline gene, which may arise from a read error. The chain links TRBV28 to TRBJ2-1; D is perhaps TRBD2 (6 bases). Germline V gene lookup returns CDR1 MDHEN and CDR2 SYDVKM. CDR3 length: 15 amino acids. DNA for the CDR3: TGTGCCAGCAGTCCGGGGGTGCTAAGTTACAATGAGCAACTCTTC. Protein: CASSPGVLSYNEQLF.

This clonotype was observed a few times. The gene calls are TRBV19 and TRBJ2-5, with D possibly matching TRBD1 (6 bases). V dropped 5 bases and J dropped 4 bases, with 8 bases sitting between them. CDR3 length: 12 residues. Germline values: CDR1 LNHDA, CDR2 SQIVND (reference sequence). The CDR3 loop reads CASSLTGETQYF. CDR3 nucleotides: TGTGCCAGTAGTCTGACAGGAGAGACCCAGTACTTC.

Ten or more counts support this clonotype. This chain links TRBV14 with TRBJ2-3; possible D gene TRBD1, 6 bases. This CDR3 has 15 residues. Trimming took 6 bases from V and 0 from J, leaving 13 bases between them. The V gene's germline CDR1 is SGHDN and CDR2 FVKESK. This CDR3 reads CASSRKDRSTDTQYF. The CDR3 nucleotides read TGTGCCAGCAGTAGAAAGGACAGAAGCACAGATACGCAGTATTTT.

This clonotype was detected ten times or more. This chain connects TRBV20-1 to TRBJ2-5, with D perhaps matching TRBD1 (6 bases). The germline gives CDR1 DFQATT, CDR2 SNEGSKA (reference sequence). Trimming shortened V by 0 bases and J by 10 bases, and 15 bases separated the two germline ends. The CDR3 has 13 amino acids. This CDR3 reads CSARDRTAGGQYF. The DNA of the CDR3 is TGCAGTGCTAGAGATAGGACAGCTGGGGGCCAGTACTTC.

This clonotype was observed many times. J is TRBJ1-2 and V is TRBV12-3 or TRBV12-4, with 7 bases aligning to TRBD1. This CDR3 is 13 amino acids long. V shed 6 bases and J 7 bases; nucleotides not matched to a gene: 8. CDR3 residues: CASRTDRVVGYTF. The CDR3 DNA reads TGTGCCAGCAGAACAGACAGGGTGGTTGGCTACACCTTC.

A remark on this clonotype: A much larger clone differs from this one at a single base, so this may be a read error. This chain joins TRBV7-9 and TRBJ2-3, with D perhaps TRBD1 (5 bases). Trimming left V 5 bases short and J 4 bases short, with 13 bases between. CDR1 and CDR2 from the germline V gene are SEHNR and FQNEAQ (reference sequence). The CDR3 is 14 amino acids. CDR3 sequence (DNA): TGTGCCAGCAGCACTATAGGGGTCTCAGATACGCAGTATTTT. This translates into CASSTIGVSDTQYF.

This clonotype showed up just a few times. A much bigger clone sits one base away, suggesting this may be a read error. Likely a read error: the CDR3 ends without its conserved phenylalanine or tryptophan. The chain carries TRBV19 and TRBJ2-1; no reliable D call. The CDR3 is 13 amino acids. Germline V CDR1 and CDR2: LNHDA, SQIVND (reference sequence). Trimming removed 1 base at V and 3 bases at J, with 4 bases between. The CDR3 DNA reads as TGTGCCAGTAGTATAGGAGACTACAATGAGCAGTTCCTC. It codes for CASSIGDYNEQFL.

This clonotype has at least ten counts. The rearrangement uses TRBV28 and TRBJ2-7; D is unresolved. Trimming removed 6 bases from V and 2 bases from J, with 17 bases in between. Germline V gives CDR1 MDHEN, CDR2 SYDVKM. The CDR3 is made up of 15 amino acids. Here the CDR3 reads CASSFRRHGAYEQYF. The CDR3 region has the DNA TGTGCCAGCAGCTTCAGGAGACATGGAGCCTACGAGCAGTACTTC.

Comment on this clonotype: A much more abundant neighbour one base away suggests this may be a read error. V gene TRBV5-1 combines with J gene TRBJ1-4; D unresolved. Germline lookup yields CDR1 SGHRS and CDR2 YFSETQ. The CDR3 runs to 15 residues. This chain's CDR3 is CASSLFGRTIEKLFF. The CDR3 coding sequence is TGCGCCAGCAGCTTGTTCGGCAGAACTATTGAAAAACTGTTTTTT.

The table lists this clonotype with many counts. The chain links TRBV5-6 to TRBJ2-5, with D perhaps TRBD2 (5 bases). The CDR3 loop spans 13 amino acids. In germline, CDR1 is SGHDT, CDR2 YYEEEE. V was shortened by 4 bases and J by 5 bases, with 12 bases between the two germline ends. CDR3 loop: CASSLRRFETQYF. The CDR3 DNA is TGTGCCAGCAGCCTAAGGAGGTTCGAGACCCAGTACTTC.

This clonotype was counted many times. The chain couples TRBV7-8 to TRBJ1-2, with 7 bases lining up with TRBD1. The ends lost 3 bases at V and 0 bases at J; junction bases unmatched: 7. The CDR3 is 16 amino acids. Germline V gene lookup returns CDR1 SGHVS and CDR2 FQNEAQ. The CDR3 loop reads CASSLYRDRANYGYTF. In DNA form, the CDR3 reads TGTGCCAGCAGCTTGTATCGGGACAGAGCTAACTATGGCTACACCTTC.

The table lists this clonotype with many counts. The chain recombines TRBV28 with TRBJ2-2; 8 bases line up with TRBD2. The V and J ends lost 2 bases and 6 bases, in that order; junction bases with no gene match: 5. Germline CDR1 is MDHEN and CDR2 is SYDVKM. The CDR3 length is 15 residues. The CDR3, as DNA: TGTGCCAGCAGTTTAAGTCGGGGACTAGCCGGGGAGCTGTTTTTT. Translation gives CASSLSRGLAGELFF.

At least ten counts were recorded for this clonotype. The chain carries TRBV2 and TRBJ1-1; TRBD1 matches 9 bases. The CDR3 length is 15 residues. Germline loops: CDR1 SNHLY, CDR2 FYNNEI. V gave up 6 bases and J gave up 0 bases; unmatched junction bases: 5. The CDR3 region is CASSQGQGMNTEAFF. Written as DNA, the CDR3 is TGTGCCAGCAGCCAGGGACAGGGAATGAACACTGAAGCTTTCTTT.

On this clonotype: The junction departs from germline at one end; a sequencing error may be responsible. The gene calls are TRBV25-1 and TRBJ1-4; D is uncertain. Per germline, CDR1 MGHDK and CDR2 SYGVNS. This CDR3 has 14 amino acids. CDR3 residues: CASSDWHVVEELLF. The CDR3 coding sequence is TGTGCCAGCAGTGATTGGCACGTTGTTGAAGAACTGCTTTTT.

This clonotype was counted a few times. One base away lies a much larger clone, so this may be a sequencing read error. The chain couples TRBV7-3 to TRBJ2-2; 7 bases line up with TRBD2. Germline lookup yields CDR1 SGHTA and CDR2 FQGTGA. The CDR3 totals 17 residues. With 5 bases clipped from V and 4 bases from J, the junction kept 13 bases outside the gene matches. The CDR3 region has the DNA TGTGCCAGCAGCCCGTGGGCTAGCGGTTCGAGCACCGGGGAGCTGTTTTTT. Translation: CASSPWASGSSTGELFF.

This clonotype came up many times. CDR3 nucleotides: TGCAGCGTTGAGGCTAGCGGGAGGAAGTGGCAGTTCTTC. Its translation: CSVEASGRKWQFF. V is TRBV29-1 and J is TRBJ2-1; 11 bases align to TRBD2. This CDR3 region has 13 residues. With 3 bases clipped from V and 12 bases from J, the junction kept 7 bases outside the gene matches. CDR1 is SQVTM, CDR2 ANQGSEA, per germline.

This clonotype was seen more than once but under ten times. V usage is TRBV12-3 or TRBV12-4 and J usage is TRBJ2-3; no firm D call. The CDR3 covers 12 residues. The V end lost 4 bases, the J end lost 0 bases, and 2 bases lay between the germline ends. This CDR3 is CASSSSTDTQYF. CDR3 coding DNA: TGTGCCAGCAGTTCCAGCACAGATACGCAGTATTTT.

This clonotype was seen many times. J is TRBJ2-3 and V is TRBV24-1; unclear D gene. V was cut by 4 bases and J by 2 bases, with 6 bases left in between. The germline gives CDR1 KGHDR, CDR2 SFDVKD. The CDR3 covers 13 residues. The CDR3 spells CATSELYTDTQYF. The CDR3 DNA sequence: TGTGCCACCAGTGAACTCTACACAGATACGCAGTATTTT.

The sample holds many counts of this clonotype. V gene TRBV5-1 combines with J gene TRBJ1-1, with a possible D match to TRBD1 (5 bases). V lost 1 base to trimming and J lost 5 bases, with 15 bases between them. CDR3 length: 15 residues. CDR1 SGHRS and CDR2 YFSETQ come from the germline V gene. CDR3 nucleotide sequence: TGCGCCAGCAGCTTGACCCAGGGTCAGAGAACTGAAGCTTTCTTT. This encodes CASSLTQGQRTEAFF.

This clonotype came up many times. V is TRBV28 and J is TRBJ2-3; TRBD2 aligns across 11 bases. The CDR3 has 20 amino acids. Germline-derived CDR1 and CDR2 are MDHEN and SYDVKM. Trimming cost V 5 bases and J 1 base; bases outside gene matches: 17. The CDR3 DNA reads as TGTGCCAGCAGTCCCATATTCCCTCTACTAGCGGGGGAACGCACAGATACGCAGTATTTT. Translated, it gives CASSPIFPLLAGERTDTQYF.

The chain is built from TRBV3-1 and TRBJ1-1, with 10 bases identical to TRBD1. The CDR3 consists of 18 residues. Looked up from germline, CDR1 is LGHDT and CDR2 is YNNKEL (reference sequence). The junction had 10 bases not matched to a gene; V was cut back by 2 bases and J by 1 base. CDR3 residues: CASSQNAGQGFGNTEAFF. In DNA form, the CDR3 reads TGTGCCAGCAGCCAAAATGCGGGACAGGGGTTTGGGAACACTGAAGCTTTCTTT.

A word on this clonotype: In this CDR3 the conserved last residue, phenylalanine or tryptophan, is missing, so a read error is likely. V and J are TRBV11-1 and TRBJ2-7; the D gene is possibly TRBD2 (5 bases). Germline CDR1 reads SGHAT; CDR2 reads FQDESV (reference sequence). V lost 1 base and J 1 base, leaving 14 bases between the germline ends. The CDR3 is 16 amino acids. CDR3 nucleotide sequence: TGTGCCAGCAGCTTAGTAAGCGGATGGAGTTCCTACGAGCAGTACTCC. As protein: CASSLVSGWSSYEQYS.

About this clonotype itself: Possible read error: a much larger clone is one base away. The chain carries TRBV29-1 and TRBJ1-4; D is uncertain. CDR1 SQVTM and CDR2 ANQGSEA come from the germline V gene. This CDR3 has 12 amino acids. The DNA for the CDR3 is TGCCGCGCTACGGACGACAATGAAAAACTGTTTTTT. Encoded protein: CRATDDNEKLFF.

This clonotype was observed at least ten times. V is TRBV12-3 or TRBV12-4 and J is TRBJ2-7; D possibly corresponds to TRBD2 (6 bases). There are 12 residues in the CDR3. V lost 3 bases and J 3 bases, leaving 6 bases between the germline ends. The DNA for the CDR3 is TGTGCCAGCAGTTTCGGGGGCTACGAGCAGTACTTC. Translation: CASSFGGYEQYF.